This is a list of T cell receptor beta chains from one sample in a study of technical replicates of blood from a handful of donors. Assay used: immunoSEQ multiplex PCR; TCRdb lists only in-frame clones, some missing. The repertoire consists of fewer than 45,000 clones, with approximately 96% occurring once and the leading ten covering approximately 0.37%. What was sequenced was T cells isolated from PBMCs. These receptors all come from a human donor in good health. Both conserved end residues are part of each CDR3. A D gene is named only where the DNA matches it firmly. Not every row has a clone size; where given, it reads once, few, many or a size class.

V	size	J	D	CDR3	DNA
TRBV10-1	NA	TRBJ2-1	TRBD2	CASRSSSGGEQFF	TGCGCCAGCAGAAGCTCTAGCGGGGGTGAGCAGTTCTTC
TRBV27	NA	TRBJ1-1	TRBD1	CASSLSGTGTGTNTEAFF	TGTGCCAGCAGTTTATCGGGAACCGGGACAGGAACGAACACTGAAGCTTTCTTT
TRBV4-1	NA	TRBJ1-5	NA	CASSQGGPQPQHF	TGCGCCAGCAGCCAGGGGGGTCCTCAGCCCCAGCATTTT
TRBV2	once	TRBJ2-5	NA	CASTTDVETQYF	TGTGCCAGCACGACAGACGTGGAGACCCAGTACTTC
TRBV30	NA	TRBJ1-1	NA	CAWRGTSNTEAFF	TGTGCCTGGAGGGGGACATCGAACACTGAAGCTTTCTTT
TRBV11-2	NA	TRBJ1-2	NA	CASSLGPGYGYTF	TGTGCCAGCAGTTTAGGGCCAGGGTATGGCTACACCTTC
TRBV29-1	NA	TRBJ2-7	NA	CSVASPSSYEQYF	TGCAGCGTTGCATCCCCCAGCTCCTACGAGCAGTACTTC
TRBV13	NA	TRBJ2-5	TRBD2	CASSLGFWLAEETQYF	TGTGCCAGCAGCTTAGGCTTTTGGCTAGCGGAAGAGACCCAGTACTTC
TRBV7-9	NA	TRBJ1-2	NA	CASSLSAGWGYTF	TGTGCCAGCAGCTTATCGGCAGGATGGGGCTACACCTTC
TRBV9	NA	TRBJ2-1	NA	CASSQRGRESNEQFF	TGTGCCAGCAGCCAAAGGGGCAGGGAAAGCAATGAGCAGTTCTTC
TRBV5-1	once	TRBJ1-5	NA	CASSLFGDTDQPQHF	TGCGCCAGCAGCTTGTTCGGGGACACCGATCAGCCCCAGCATTTT
TRBV11-3	NA	TRBJ2-7	NA	CASSLGSGTYEQYF	TGTGCCAGCAGCTTAGGCTCAGGAACCTACGAGCAGTACTTC
TRBV6-4	NA	TRBJ1-2	TRBD1	CASSGTGGNGYTF	TGTGCCAGCAGTGGGACAGGGGGCAATGGCTACACCTTC
TRBV5-6	NA	TRBJ2-3	TRBD1	CASSLGGQGSDTQYF	TGTGCCAGCAGCTTGGGGGGACAGGGTTCAGATACGCAGTATTTT
TRBV30	NA	TRBJ2-5	TRBD1	CAWRGDRGTQYF	TGTGCCTGGCGTGGGGACAGAGGGACCCAGTACTTC
TRBV30	NA	TRBJ1-5	NA	CAWSVSGGNQPQHF	TGTGCCTGGAGTGTATCAGGGGGCAATCAGCCCCAGCATTTT
TRBV4-3	NA	TRBJ1-2	TRBD1	CASSHVDRDYGYTF	TGCGCCAGCAGCCATGTGGACAGGGACTATGGCTACACCTTC
TRBV29-1	NA	TRBJ2-1	TRBD2	CSVRGLAGSSYNEQFF	TGCAGCGTCCGAGGACTAGCGGGAAGCTCCTACAATGAGCAGTTCTTC
TRBV5-1	NA	TRBJ1-1	NA	CASALRGGTEAFF	TGCGCCAGCGCCTTGAGGGGGGGCACTGAAGCTTTCTTT
TRBV7-9	NA	TRBJ2-7	TRBD1	CASRGGQGYEQYF	TGTGCCAGCAGAGGGGGACAGGGGTACGAGCAGTACTTC
TRBV6-5	NA	TRBJ2-2	TRBD2	CASREAGGVGELFF	TGTGCCAGCAGAGAAGCGGGAGGTGTCGGGGAGCTGTTTTTT
TRBV5-6	NA	TRBJ1-5	TRBD1	CASSLAMGQSNQPQHF	TGTGCCAGCAGCTTGGCAATGGGACAGTCCAATCAGCCCCAGCATTTT
TRBV9	NA	TRBJ1-2	TRBD1	CASSPSGGTEGNGYTF	TGTGCCAGCAGCCCCTCAGGGGGGACCGAAGGGAATGGCTACACCTTC
TRBV27	NA	TRBJ1-5	TRBD1	CASSRSGGHQPQHF	TGTGCCAGCAGCCGGTCAGGGGGCCATCAGCCCCAGCATTTT
TRBV4-1	NA	TRBJ1-1	TRBD1	CASSQVPGTANTEAFF	TGCGCCAGCAGCCAAGTTCCTGGGACAGCCAACACTGAAGCTTTCTTT
TRBV5-1	NA	TRBJ1-2	NA	CASSLGQIINYGYTF	TGCGCCAGCAGCTTGGGACAGATAATTAACTATGGCTACACCTTC
TRBV28	NA	TRBJ1-4	TRBD1	CASTRQGSTEKLFF	TGTGCCAGCACCCGACAGGGGTCTACTGAAAAACTGTTTTTT
TRBV7-7	NA	TRBJ2-7	TRBD1	CASSSGQGQGEQYF	TGTGCCAGCAGCTCAGGACAGGGCCAGGGAGAGCAGTACTTC
TRBV28	NA	TRBJ1-1	NA	CASRRTVQRAFF	TGTGCCAGCAGGAGGACAGTTCAGAGGGCTTTCTTT
TRBV7-9	NA	TRBJ2-7	NA	CASSLGTGREQYF	TGTGCCAGCAGCTTAGGAACAGGGCGGGAGCAGTACTTC
TRBV27	NA	TRBJ2-1	NA	CASRSHRGGEQFF	TGTGCCAGCAGATCCCACAGGGGAGGTGAGCAGTTCTTC
TRBV13	once	TRBJ2-7	NA	CASSLRRENSYEQYF	TGTGCCAGCAGCTTACGACGGGAGAACTCCTACGAGCAGTACTTC
TRBV25-1	NA	TRBJ1-2	NA	CASSSGGGGYTF	TGTGCCAGCAGTTCGGGGGGGGGTGGCTACACCTTC
TRBV4-3	NA	TRBJ1-1	TRBD1	CASSQGVQGILNTEAFF	TGCGCCAGCAGCCAGGGGGTACAGGGGATCTTGAACACTGAAGCTTTCTTT
TRBV28	NA	TRBJ1-1	NA	CASSNTEAFF	TGTGCCAGTAGCAACACTGAAGCTTTCTTT
TRBV4-3	NA	TRBJ2-6	TRBD1	CASSQEGTGTGANVLTF	TGCGCCAGCAGCCAAGAAGGGACAGGCACTGGGGCCAACGTCCTGACTTTC
TRBV6-5	NA	TRBJ1-4	NA	CASRGGGSYEKLFF	TGTGCCAGCCGCGGGGGGGGATCGTATGAAAAACTGTTTTTT
TRBV6-4	NA	TRBJ2-1	TRBD2	CASSDLGLAGRYNEQFF	TGTGCCAGCAGTGATCTGGGACTAGCGGGACGTTACAATGAGCAGTTCTTC
TRBV10-2	NA	TRBJ1-5	NA	CASRSGMSQPQHF	TGCGCCAGCAGATCAGGGATGAGTCAGCCCCAGCATTTT
TRBV11-3	NA	TRBJ2-1	NA	CASSLDPQVYNEQFF	TGTGCCAGCAGCTTAGATCCTCAGGTGTACAATGAGCAGTTCTTC